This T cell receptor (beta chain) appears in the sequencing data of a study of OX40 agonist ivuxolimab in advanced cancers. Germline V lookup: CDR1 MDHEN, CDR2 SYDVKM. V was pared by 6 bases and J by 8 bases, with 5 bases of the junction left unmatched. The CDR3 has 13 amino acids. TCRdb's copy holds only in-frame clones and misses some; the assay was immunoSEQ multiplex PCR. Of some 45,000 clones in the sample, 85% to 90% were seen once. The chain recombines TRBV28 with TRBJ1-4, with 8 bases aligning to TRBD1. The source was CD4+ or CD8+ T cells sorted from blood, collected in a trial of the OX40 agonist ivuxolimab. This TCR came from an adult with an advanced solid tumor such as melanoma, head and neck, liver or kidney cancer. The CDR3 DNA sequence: TGTGCCAGCAGAGGACAGGGTTTAGAAAAACTGTTTTTT. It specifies CASRGQGLEKLFF. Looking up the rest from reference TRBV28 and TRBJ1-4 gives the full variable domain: DVKVTQSSRYLVKRTGEKVFLECVQDMDHENMFWYRQDPGLGLRLIYFSYDVKMKEKGDIPEGYSVSREKKERFSLILESASTNQTSMYLCASRGQGLEKLFFGSGTQLSVL.